The following is a TCR beta chain sequence with its context. Its antigen is as yet unknown. PCR was performed a second time for about 7 to 11 cycles using a sample-barcoded 5' primer and a J-beta primer mix. Every cDNA molecule carried a tag from a template-switch adaptor bearing 12 random nucleotides. A single record per CDR3 protein comes from TCRdb applying MiXCR to the 5' RACE reads. The sample has about 760,000 distinct CDR3 sequences; 20% to 25% are singletons. The data were obtained in a study of blood T cells in healthy people across ages. CDR1 SGHKS and CDR2 YYEKEE come from the germline V gene (reference sequence). This CDR3 contains 16 residues. The germline V and J ends were trimmed by 0 bases and 5 bases, with 14 bases remaining between them. General study findings and limits: Correlation between TCR beta diversity and naive T cell percentage was strong. Per million T cells, the diversity of TCR beta decreased roughly linearly as age advanced.

The sample also formed part of further work on T cells of mothers and their children.

This chain uses TRBV5-5 with TRBJ1-4; D is perhaps TRBD1 (5 bases). The specimen sequenced was blood. This clonotype originated in a boy aged 10-17 years in good health. The CDR3 sequence is CASSLAGTAGNEKLFF. The CDR3 DNA reads TGTGCCAGCAGCTTGGCCGGGACCGCCGGGAATGAAAAACTGTTTTTT. Using reference TRBV5-5 and TRBJ1-4 for the parts outside the CDR3, the full variable domain is DAGVTQSPTHLIKTRGQQVTLRCSPISGHKSVSWYQQVLGQGPQFIFQYYEKEERGRGNFPDRFSARQFPNYSSELNVNALLLGDSALYLCASSLAGTAGNEKLFFGSGTQLSVL.